This TCR beta chain was recorded in a study of control samples from healthy donors and cancer patients. Germline assignment: CDR1 ENHRY and CDR2 SYGVKD. After removal of 6 bases from V and 2 bases from J, the junction contained 6 bases not matched to a gene. The CDR3 is 14 residues long. TCRdb's copy holds only in-frame clones and misses some; the assay was immunoSEQ multiplex PCR. The sample consists of tens of thousands of clones, more than 70% of them appearing once. This chain connects TRBV10-3 to TRBJ2-7; 8 bases align to TRBD1. The sequencing sample was made of PBMCs. This clonotype was sampled from a man aged 35-49 years with colorectal cancer. CDR3 loop: CAIRRQGSAYEQYF. The CDR3 bases are TGTGCCATCAGAAGACAGGGGTCGGCCTACGAGCAGTACTTC.